The next 31 T cell receptor beta chains were all read from a single sample in a study of CD8 T cells in Susac syndrome. Reverse transcription of about 0.45 to 1 ug RNA was carried out with random hexamers. TCRdb reprocessed the immunoSEQ multiplex PCR reads with MiXCR, giving one entry per CDR3 protein. Among fewer than 95,000 distinct CDR3 sequences listed, roughly 96% were seen once. What was sequenced was CD8+ T cells from PBMCs. The receptor source for this set is a human donor with Susac syndrome.

The V gene is TRBV9, the J gene TRBJ2-3; D remains ambiguous. Looked up from germline, CDR1 is SGDLS and CDR2 is YYNGEE. CDR3 size: 14 residues. Trimming stripped 3 bases from V and 3 bases from J, with 11 bases between. As DNA, the CDR3 is TGTGCCAGCAGCGGGGCAGGTTGGACAGATACGCAGTATTTT. Its protein product is CASSGAGWTDTQYF.

The J gene is TRBJ2-3, the V gene TRBV30; 7 bases map to TRBD2. V lost 7 bases, J lost 7 bases, and 11 bases stayed unmatched. The germline V gene has CDR1 GTSNPN and CDR2 SVGIG (reference sequence). The CDR3 covers 13 residues. The CDR3 sequence is CAFRTRSSHTQYF. In DNA form, the CDR3 reads TGTGCCTTTCGGACTAGGTCTAGCCATACGCAGTATTTT.

V usage is TRBV25-1 and J usage is TRBJ2-3; TRBD2 agrees at 11 bases. V shed 6 bases, J shed 4 bases, and the junction held 6 bases outside the gene matches. Germline CDR1 reads MGHDK; CDR2 reads SYGVNS. CDR3 length: 15 residues. The CDR3 spells CASSLSGGASDTQYF. CDR3 in DNA: TGTGCCAGCAGCCTTAGCGGGGGGGCGTCAGATACGCAGTATTTT.

V gene TRBV20-1 combines with J gene TRBJ2-3; D is undetermined. Deletions cut 2 bases from V and 5 bases from J, with 17 bases between. This CDR3 region has 15 residues. Germline CDR1 reads DFQATT; CDR2 reads SNEGSKA (reference sequence). The CDR3, as DNA: TGCAGTGCTAGACAGCCGCACCAGGAAGGAGATACGCAGTATTTT. This gives the protein CSARQPHQEGDTQYF.

This rearrangement joins TRBV29-1 to TRBJ2-6, with 9 bases identical to TRBD1. Trimming at V came to 6 bases and at J to 0 bases, leaving 6 bases not matched to a gene. The length of the CDR3 is 16 residues. From germline, CDR1 is SQVTM and CDR2 ANQGSEA. The CDR3: CSVGQGSTSGANVLTF. The CDR3 nucleotides read TGCAGCGTAGGACAGGGGTCCACCTCTGGGGCCAACGTCCTGACTTTC.

The V call is TRBV10-2, the J call TRBJ1-2; D remains ambiguous. V shed 3 bases and J shed 10 bases, with 15 bases lying between them. Germline CDR1 WSHSY, CDR2 SAAADI. The CDR3 loop spans 13 amino acids. CDR3 residues: CASSDTGWEDYTF. The CDR3 coding sequence is TGCGCCAGCAGTGATACGGGATGGGAAGACTACACCTTC.

The chain carries TRBV5-1 and TRBJ2-7, with TRBD2 as a possible D gene (5 bases). Germline V gene data show CDR1 as SGHRS and CDR2 as YFSETQ. The ends were cut back, 3 bases at V and 5 bases at J, with 12 bases in the middle. This CDR3 region has 13 residues. The CDR3 DNA is TGCGCCAGCAGCTCGCTAGCACCCCACGAGCAGTACTTC. Translating gives CASSSLAPHEQYF. Based on the CDR3 plus reference TRBV5-1 and TRBJ2-7, the full variable domain is KAGVTQTPRYLIKTRGQQVTLSCSPISGHRSVSWYQQTPGQGLQFLFEYFSETQRNKGNFPGRFSGRQFSNSRSEMNVSTLELGDSALYLCASSSLAPHEQYFGPGTRLTVT.

V gene TRBV5-1 combines with J gene TRBJ2-5, with 7 bases lining up with TRBD1. Germline V CDR1 and CDR2: SGHRS, YFSETQ. Trimming cost V 2 bases and J 4 bases; bases outside gene matches: 8. This CDR3 spans 15 amino acids. As DNA, the CDR3 is TGCGCCAGCAGCTTTGACACAGGGGCGCGAGAGACCCAGTACTTC. As protein: CASSFDTGARETQYF. Using reference TRBV5-1 and TRBJ2-5 for the parts outside the CDR3, the full variable domain is KAGVTQTPRYLIKTRGQQVTLSCSPISGHRSVSWYQQTPGQGLQFLFEYFSETQRNKGNFPGRFSGRQFSNSRSEMNVSTLELGDSALYLCASSFDTGARETQYFGPGTRLLVL.

Comment on this clonotype: The junction differs from germline at one of its ends, possibly a read error. The chain combines TRBV20-1 with TRBJ2-7, with no clear D. Germline V gives CDR1 DFQATT, CDR2 SNEGSKA (reference sequence). The CDR3 spans 12 residues. CDR3 nucleotides: TGCAGTGCTAGAGATGGAAGGCTTCGACACATCTTC. This translates into CSARDGRLRHIF.

The chain employs TRBV12-3 or TRBV12-4 and TRBJ2-2, with 8 bases identical to TRBD1. This CDR3 is built from 18 residues. V shed 2 bases, J shed 6 bases, and the junction held 14 bases outside the gene matches. CDR3 sequence (DNA): TGTGCCAGCAGTTTACACGCGACAGGGGATATCGAATCCGGGGAGCTGTTTTTT. It yields the protein CASSLHATGDIESGELFF.

The V gene is TRBV15, the J gene TRBJ1-5, with TRBD1 matching 9 bases. Germline-derived CDR1 and CDR2 are LNHNV and YYDKDF (reference sequence). With V trimmed by 0 bases and J by 8 bases, 5 bases remained unmatched. The CDR3 runs 15 residues. The DNA for the CDR3 is TGTGCCACCAGCAGAGAGGGGACAGGGCTTGAGCCCCAGCATTTT. It yields the protein CATSREGTGLEPQHF.

The J gene is TRBJ2-1, the V gene TRBV6-1; 8 bases are shared with TRBD2. The CDR3 contains 13 residues. CDR1 is MNHNS and CDR2 is SASEGT in the germline V gene. Unmatched junction bases numbered 6, after V lost 11 bases and J lost 3 bases. The CDR3 region is CASLAGGYNEQFF. The CDR3 DNA is TGTGCCTCACTGGCGGGGGGCTACAATGAGCAGTTCTTC.

The V gene is TRBV20-1, the J gene TRBJ2-7, with TRBD2 as a possible D gene (6 bases). Per the germline V gene, CDR1 is DFQATT and CDR2 is SNEGSKA (reference sequence). This CDR3 has 14 residues. V lost 7 bases to trimming and J lost 7 bases, with 23 bases between them. The CDR3 region is CSGLDRGSGMEQYF. For the CDR3, the DNA is TGCAGTGGGCTGGATCGGGGGTCCGGCATGGAGCAGTACTTC.

The J gene is TRBJ1-2, the V gene TRBV28; no clear D. Germline lookup yields CDR1 MDHEN and CDR2 SYDVKM. The CDR3 is 14 amino acids. V gave up 10 bases and J gave up 5 bases, with 20 bases separating them. The CDR3, as DNA: TGTGCCACCTATAAAGGACCCCGGCCTTATGGCTACACCTTC. This codes for CATYKGPRPYGYTF.

V usage is TRBV5-1 and J usage is TRBJ2-7; D assignment may be TRBD1 or TRBD2 (5 bases each). Per the germline V gene, CDR1 is SGHRS and CDR2 is YFSETQ. CDR3 size: 14 residues. Trimming left V 4 bases short and J 0 bases short, with 11 bases between. CDR3 DNA: TGCGCCAGCAGCCCCGGGACGGACTCCTACGAGCAGTACTTC. This sequence encodes CASSPGTDSYEQYF. Using reference TRBV5-1 and TRBJ2-7 for the parts outside the CDR3, the full variable domain is KAGVTQTPRYLIKTRGQQVTLSCSPISGHRSVSWYQQTPGQGLQFLFEYFSETQRNKGNFPGRFSGRQFSNSRSEMNVSTLELGDSALYLCASSPGTDSYEQYFGPGTRLTVT.

This clonotype showed up just a few times. The V and J genes are TRBV27 and TRBJ1-1, with D hard to call. The V end was cut by 3 bases, the J end by 4 bases, with 3 bases between. Germline V lookup: CDR1 MNHEY, CDR2 SMNVEV (reference sequence). The CDR3 sequence is 11 residues long. The CDR3 reads CASSFGTEAFF. CDR3 bases: TGTGCCAGCAGTTTTGGCACTGAAGCTTTCTTT.

V usage is TRBV6-5 and J usage is TRBJ2-7, with 10 bases identical to TRBD2. The germline CDR1 and CDR2 sequences are MNHEY and SVGAGI. V shed 10 bases, J shed 5 bases, and the junction held 11 bases outside the gene matches. The CDR3 is 14 amino acids. CDR3 loop: CATTSGTSVHEQYF. The CDR3 DNA follows: TGTGCCACCACCTCTGGGACTAGCGTCCACGAGCAGTACTTC.

The V gene is TRBV6-2 or TRBV6-3, the J gene TRBJ2-2; D ambiguous. This CDR3 spans 14 amino acids. Germline V gives CDR1 MNHEY, CDR2 SVGEGT. V lost 6 bases and J lost 3, with 11 bases in between. CDR3 amino acids: CASSLLRDTGELFF. The DNA for the CDR3 is TGTGCCAGCAGCCTCCTTCGGGACACCGGGGAGCTGTTTTTT.

V usage is TRBV28 and J usage is TRBJ1-6; D is undetermined. The CDR3 sequence is 14 residues long. Germline loops: CDR1 MDHEN, CDR2 SYDVKM. The ends were cut back, 5 bases at V and 7 bases at J, with 12 bases in the middle. The CDR3 DNA reads as TGTGCCAGCAGTCCCCAGGTGACCAATTCACCCCTCCACTTT. It codes for CASSPQVTNSPLHF.

V gene TRBV30 combines with J gene TRBJ1-1; TRBD1 agrees at 7 bases. V lost 4 bases and J lost 4; bases outside the gene matches: 15. Germline V lookup: CDR1 GTSNPN, CDR2 SVGIG (reference sequence). CDR3 length equals 16 residues. CDR3 DNA: TGTGCCTGGACCCAAGCGAGGGGGCGAGGTGGCACTGAAGCTTTCTTT. This gives the protein CAWTQARGRGGTEAFF. Full variable domain (outside the CDR3, taken from reference TRBV30 and TRBJ1-1): SQTIHQWPATLVQPVGSPLSLECTVEGTSNPNLYWYRQAAGRGLQLLFYSVGIGQISSEVPQNLSASRPQDRQFILSSKKLLLSDSGFYLCAWTQARGRGGTEAFFGQGTRLTVV.

The chain recombines TRBV4-2 with TRBJ1-2; 8 positions agree with TRBD1. Germline loops: CDR1 LGHNA, CDR2 YNFKEQ. V lost 4 bases, J lost 5 bases, and 12 bases stayed unmatched. CDR3 length: 16 amino acids. The CDR3 is CASSLGKPGGGYGYTF. CDR3 DNA sequence: TGTGCCAGCAGCCTAGGGAAGCCAGGGGGCGGTTATGGCTACACCTTC.

The chain is built from TRBV15 and TRBJ2-3; D is possibly TRBD1 (5 bases). Germline loops: CDR1 LNHNV, CDR2 YYDKDF (reference sequence). The CDR3 consists of 17 residues. Trimming shortened V by 0 bases and J by 5 bases, and 18 bases separated the two germline ends. In DNA form, the CDR3 reads TGTGCCACCAGCAGAGATTTGACAGAAGCTCTCATAGATACGCAGTATTTT. This translates into CATSRDLTEALIDTQYF.

The gene calls are TRBV10-3 and TRBJ1-5, with D tentatively TRBD1 (5 bases). V lost 10 bases and J lost 5, with 18 bases in between. Germline CDR1 ENHRY, CDR2 SYGVKD. CDR3 size: 14 residues. The CDR3: CATRAPAGDQPQHF. CDR3 sequence (DNA): TGTGCCACCCGGGCCCCAGCGGGGGATCAGCCCCAGCATTTT.

The chain employs TRBV30 and TRBJ2-7; TRBD1 agrees at 8 bases. The CDR3 consists of 12 residues. Germline loops: CDR1 GTSNPN, CDR2 SVGIG (reference sequence). The CDR3 sequence: CGGSDRAYEQYF. Here the CDR3 DNA reads TGTGGGGGATCGGACAGGGCCTACGAGCAGTACTTC.

In its sample, this clonotype was seen a few times. V usage is TRBV7-2 and J usage is TRBJ1-5; a weak D match, TRBD1 (5 bases). The CDR3 length is 14 residues. Germline CDR1 is SGHTA and CDR2 is FQGNSA. Deletions cut 2 bases from V and 0 bases from J, with 5 bases between. This CDR3 is CASSLRGSNQPQHF. The CDR3 nucleotides read TGTGCCAGCAGCTTAAGGGGTAGCAATCAGCCCCAGCATTTT.

This sequence joins TRBV6-5 and TRBJ2-7; possibly TRBD2 for D (5 bases). CDR3 length: 14 amino acids. Germline CDR1 reads MNHEY; CDR2 reads SVGAGI. Between the trimmed V and J ends, which lost 2 bases and 6 bases, there was a span of 14 bases. CDR3 nucleotide sequence: TGTGCCAGCAGTTACAGGGCGGTCCTAGCCGAGCAGTACTTC. It yields the protein CASSYRAVLAEQYF.

This chain uses TRBV20-1 with TRBJ1-2; D remains unclear. This CDR3 has 14 residues. Germline V lookup: CDR1 DFQATT, CDR2 SNEGSKA (reference sequence). Trimming took off 4 bases at V and 4 bases at J, with 16 bases between the two ends. The DNA of the CDR3 is TGCAGTGCTACCTCTCTAGAGGCCCTCTATGGCTACACCTTC. This encodes CSATSLEALYGYTF.

This chain joins TRBV15 and TRBJ2-1; D possibly corresponds to TRBD1 (6 bases). Trimming took 0 bases from V and 8 from J, leaving 14 bases between them. The CDR3 runs to 15 residues. Germline V gene lookup returns CDR1 LNHNV and CDR2 YYDKDF (reference sequence). CDR3 loop: CATSREGARGDEQFF. CDR3 in DNA: TGTGCCACCAGCAGAGAAGGGGCCAGGGGAGATGAGCAGTTCTTC.

This chain links TRBV27 with TRBJ2-2; D possibly uses TRBD1 or TRBD2 (7 bases each). The CDR3 runs to 13 residues. V lost 10 bases to trimming and J lost 9 bases, with 18 bases between them. Looked up from germline, CDR1 is MNHEY and CDR2 is SMNVEV (reference sequence). The CDR3 sequence is CATTTGEGRELFF. The CDR3 coding sequence is TGTGCCACCACCACAGGGGAGGGCAGGGAGCTGTTTTTT.

As for this clonotype: Without the conserved terminal phenylalanine or tryptophan, this CDR3 likely stems from a read error. The rearrangement joins TRBV30 to TRBJ1-1, with D perhaps TRBD1 (6 bases). V was cut by 4 bases and J by 5 bases, with 17 bases left in between. Germline loops: CDR1 GTSNPN, CDR2 SVGIG (reference sequence). CDR3 size: 14 residues. In DNA, the CDR3 is TGTGCCTGGACCATGGGGGGCAGTAGAACTGAAGCTTTCCTT. Translated, it gives CAWTMGGSRTEAFL.

The rearrangement joins TRBV19 to TRBJ1-2, with D hard to call. In germline, CDR1 is LNHDA, CDR2 SQIVND (reference sequence). The germline V and J ends were trimmed by 3 bases and 3 bases, with 11 bases remaining between them. This CDR3 contains 14 residues. The CDR3 DNA reads as TGTGCCAGTAGTATCCTCCTCTCGGACTATGGCTACACCTTC. Protein: CASSILLSDYGYTF.